This is a list of T cell receptor beta chains from one sample in a study of blood T cell repertoires in COVID-19. Using immunoSEQ multiplex PCR, the repertoire was profiled, and TCRdb retains in-frame clones only, with some absent. This table holds under 300,000 clones, roughly 90% found once. Source material: peripheral blood. These receptors originate from a man between 45 and 60 years old with acute or convalescent COVID-19. The CDR3 runs from the conserved cysteine through the conserved F or W.

j_call v_call cdr3_aa
TRBJ1-3 TRBV9 CASSGDTGNTIYF
TRBJ1-4 TRBV5-1 CASSLAGSNEKLFF
TRBJ1-1 TRBV3-1/TRBV3-2 CASSQGVRGREAFF
TRBJ1-4 TRBV7-9 CASSGGTALATNEKLFF
TRBJ2-7 TRBV11-2 CASSLDAASGGYEQYF
TRBJ2-4 TRBV18 CASSAGGDGAKNIQYF
TRBJ2-7 TRBV28 CASSLSGQGIHEQYF
TRBJ1-1 TRBV2 CASSRNTEAFF
TRBJ1-1 TRBV7-2 CASSSPGRDTEAFF
TRBJ1-4 TRBV5-1 CASSPSGGSGEKLFF